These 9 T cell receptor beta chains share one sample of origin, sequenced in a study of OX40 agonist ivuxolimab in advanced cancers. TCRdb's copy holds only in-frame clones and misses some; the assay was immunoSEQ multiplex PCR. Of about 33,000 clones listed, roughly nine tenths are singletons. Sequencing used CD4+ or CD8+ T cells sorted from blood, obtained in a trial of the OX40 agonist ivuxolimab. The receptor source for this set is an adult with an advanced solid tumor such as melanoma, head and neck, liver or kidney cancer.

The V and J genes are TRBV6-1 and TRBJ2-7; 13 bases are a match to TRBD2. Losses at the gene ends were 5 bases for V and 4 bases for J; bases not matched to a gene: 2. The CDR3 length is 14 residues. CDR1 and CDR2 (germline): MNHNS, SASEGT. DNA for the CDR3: TGTGCCAGCAGTAGGACTAGCGGGAGTTACGAGCAGTACTTC. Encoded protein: CASSRTSGSYEQYF.

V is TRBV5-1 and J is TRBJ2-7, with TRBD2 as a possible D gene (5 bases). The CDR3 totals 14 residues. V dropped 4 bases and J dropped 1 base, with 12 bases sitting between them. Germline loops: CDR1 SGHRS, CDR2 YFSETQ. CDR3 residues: CASSLPGSSYEQYF. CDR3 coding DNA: TGCGCCAGCAGCCTTCCGGGATCTTCCTACGAGCAGTACTTC.

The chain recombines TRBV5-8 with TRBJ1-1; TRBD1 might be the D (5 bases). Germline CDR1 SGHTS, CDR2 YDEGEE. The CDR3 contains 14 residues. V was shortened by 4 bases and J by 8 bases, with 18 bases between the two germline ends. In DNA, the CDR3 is TGTGCCAGCAGCCCAACACAGGTGTCCCCCGAAGCTTTCTTT. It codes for CASSPTQVSPEAFF.

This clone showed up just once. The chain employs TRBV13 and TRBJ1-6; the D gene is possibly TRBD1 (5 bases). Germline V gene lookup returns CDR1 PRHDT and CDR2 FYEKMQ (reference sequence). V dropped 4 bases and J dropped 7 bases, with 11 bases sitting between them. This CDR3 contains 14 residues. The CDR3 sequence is CASSYREGNSPLHF. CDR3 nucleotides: TGTGCCAGCAGCTACCGTGAGGGGAATTCACCCCTCCACTTT.

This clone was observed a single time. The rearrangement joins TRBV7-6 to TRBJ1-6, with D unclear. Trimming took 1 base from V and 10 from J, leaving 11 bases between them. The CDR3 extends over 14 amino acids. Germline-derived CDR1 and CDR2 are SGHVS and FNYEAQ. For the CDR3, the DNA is TGTGCCAGCAGCTTAGAGACGTGGCGGTCACCCCTCCACTTT. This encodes CASSLETWRSPLHF.

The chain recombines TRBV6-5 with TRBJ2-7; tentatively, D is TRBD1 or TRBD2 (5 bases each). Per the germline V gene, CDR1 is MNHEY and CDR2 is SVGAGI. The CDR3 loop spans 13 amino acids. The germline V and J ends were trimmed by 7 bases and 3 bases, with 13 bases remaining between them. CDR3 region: CASTSGTDYEQYF. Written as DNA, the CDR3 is TGTGCCAGCACTTCCGGGACCGACTACGAGCAGTACTTC.

CDR3 residues: CASSNYEQYF. CDR3 sequence (DNA): TGTGCCAGCAGTAACTACGAGCAGTACTTC. J is TRBJ2-7 and V is TRBV2; no definite D call. The CDR3 is made up of 10 amino acids. Between the trimmed V and J ends, which lost 5 bases and 3 bases, there was a span of 2 bases. The germline gives CDR1 SNHLY, CDR2 FYNNEI.

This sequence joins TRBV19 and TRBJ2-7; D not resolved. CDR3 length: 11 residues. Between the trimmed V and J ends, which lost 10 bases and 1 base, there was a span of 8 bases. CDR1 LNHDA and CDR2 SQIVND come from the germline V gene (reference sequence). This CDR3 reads CATATSYEQYF. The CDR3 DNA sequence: TGTGCCACCGCAACTTCCTACGAGCAGTACTTC.

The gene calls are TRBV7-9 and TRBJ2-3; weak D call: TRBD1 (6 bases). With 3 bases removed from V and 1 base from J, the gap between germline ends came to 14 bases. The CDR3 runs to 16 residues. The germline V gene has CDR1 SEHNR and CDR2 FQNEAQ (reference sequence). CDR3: CASSLDPGHGTDTQYF. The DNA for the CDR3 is TGTGCCAGCAGCTTGGACCCGGGACACGGCACAGATACGCAGTATTTT.